This is a list of T cell receptor beta chains from one sample in a study of blood T cell repertoires in COVID-19. Profiling relied on immunoSEQ multiplex PCR, and the TCRdb table lists in-frame clones only, not all of them. Among 45,000 to 65,000 clones listed, around nine tenths were seen once. The sequencing input was peripheral blood. Source of these receptors: a man aged 50 to 59 with acute or convalescent COVID-19. CDR3s include the opening cysteine and the closing phenylalanine or tryptophan. D genes are given only for firm matches. Rows give clone size only sometimes, using once, few, many, or a class for an expanded clone.

>NA|NA|TRBV7-9|TRBJ2-7
CASSLGAPSYEQYF
TGTGCCAGCAGCTTAGGGGCGCCTTCCTACGAGCAGTACTTC
>TRBD2|NA|TRBV11-1|TRBJ2-7
CASSLERGGNYEQYF
TGTGCCAGCAGCTTAGAGCGGGGAGGGAACTACGAGCAGTACTTC
>TRBD2|NA|TRBV25-1|TRBJ2-3
CASSEGRERADTQYF
TGTGCCAGCAGTGAAGGGCGGGAGAGGGCAGATACGCAGTATTTT
>TRBD2|NA|TRBV2|TRBJ2-3
CASMSRLGSGSGADTQYF
TGTGCCAGCATGAGTCGGTTAGGTAGCGGGAGCGGAGCAGATACGCAGTATTTT
>TRBD2|few|TRBV3-1/TRBV3-2|TRBJ2-4
CASSLKTSGRGNIQYF
TGTGCCAGCAGCCTCAAGACTAGCGGGAGAGGGAACATTCAGTACTTC
>TRBD2|once|TRBV2|TRBJ2-7
CASSEVLAGTYEQYF
TGTGCCAGCAGTGAAGTGCTAGCGGGAACATACGAGCAGTACTTC
>TRBD2|NA|TRBV5-6|TRBJ2-5
CASSLSAGGWLETQYF
TGTGCCAGCAGCTTATCGGCGGGAGGGTGGTTAGAGACCCAGTACTTC
>NA|NA|TRBV9|TRBJ1-1
CASSPWNTEAFF
TGTGCCAGCAGCCCTTGGAACACTGAAGCTTTCTTT
>NA|NA|TRBV12-5|TRBJ2-7
CASGLGLAYEQYF
TGTGCTAGTGGTTTGGGGTTAGCCTACGAGCAGTACTTC
>TRBD1|NA|TRBV6-5|TRBJ1-1
CASSSAGGTEAFF
TGTGCCAGCAGTTCCGCAGGGGGCACTGAAGCTTTCTTT
>NA|NA|TRBV29-1|TRBJ1-1
CSVALQDLNAAFF
TGCAGCGTTGCGTTACAGGACCTTAACGCAGCTTTCTTT
>TRBD2|NA|TRBV30|TRBJ2-2
CAWSWGGEDTGELFF
TGTGCCTGGAGTTGGGGGGGAGAGGACACCGGGGAGCTGTTTTTT
>TRBD1|NA|TRBV7-9|TRBJ1-6
CASSLRSGQLNSPLHF
TGTGCCAGCAGCTTAAGGTCGGGACAGCTTAATTCACCCCTCCACTTT
>NA|NA|TRBV7-2|TRBJ2-3
CASSWGLGDMDTQYF
TGTGCCAGCAGCTGGGGACTGGGAGACATGGATACGCAGTATTTT
>TRBD2|NA|TRBV6-2/TRBV6-3|TRBJ2-2
CASSPSGMNTGELFF
TGTGCCAGCAGCCCTAGCGGGATGAACACCGGGGAGCTGTTTTTT
>NA|NA|TRBV12-3/TRBV12-4|TRBJ1-2
CASSLGGPYGYTF
TGTGCCAGCAGTCTCGGGGGGCCGTATGGCTACACCTTC
>TRBD1|NA|TRBV5-1|TRBJ1-5
CASSPGQGYNQPQHF
TGCGCCAGCAGCCCTGGACAGGGGTACAATCAGCCCCAGCATTTT
>TRBD1|few|TRBV7-9|TRBJ1-5
CASSFEGQGMQLDF
TGTGCCAGCAGCTTCGAGGGACAGGGAATGCAGCTGGATTTT
>TRBD2|NA|TRBV18|TRBJ2-6
CASSPGPSSGPSGVLTF
TGTGCCAGCTCACCAGGCCCATCTAGCGGCCCCTCCGGCGTCCTGACTTTC
>TRBD1|once|TRBV6-5|TRBJ1-1
CASRTGTGNTEAFF
TGTGCCAGCAGAACCGGGACAGGGAACACTGAAGCTTTCTTT
>NA|once|TRBV19|TRBJ1-2
CASRGGPQIVYGYTF
TGTGCCAGTAGGGGCGGGCCACAAATAGTCTATGGCTACACCTTC
>NA|NA|TRBV18|TRBJ1-1
CASLAVGGQNTEAFF
TGTGCCAGCCTGGCCGTGGGGGGTCAGAACACTGAAGCTTTCTTT
>TRBD2|NA|TRBV25-1|TRBJ2-3
CASRAGGGRGTDTQYF
TGTGCCAGCCGAGCGGGTGGCGGGAGAGGCACAGATACGCAGTATTTT
>NA|NA|TRBV5-1|TRBJ1-1
CASSYLAGAGTEAFF
TGCGCCAGCAGCTACCTGGCGGGGGCAGGCACTGAAGCTTTCTTT
>NA|NA|TRBV24-1|TRBJ2-3
CATSDFGPGISTDTQYF
TGTGCCACCAGTGATTTTGGGCCCGGTATTAGCACAGATACGCAGTATTTT
>TRBD2|NA|TRBV2|TRBJ2-5
CASEVLAGPQYF
TGTGCCAGCGAGGTACTAGCGGGACCCCAGTACTTC
>NA|few|TRBV3-1/TRBV3-2|TRBJ1-1
CASSQKQGEAFF
TGTGCCAGCAGCCAGAAACAGGGAGAAGCTTTCTTT
>TRBD1|NA|TRBV7-9|TRBJ2-2
CASSSTETQGVTGELFF
TGTGCCAGCAGCTCAACGGAAACGCAGGGGGTCACCGGGGAGCTGTTTTTT
>TRBD1|NA|TRBV30|TRBJ2-1
CACNLDRGYEQFF
TGTGCCTGCAACCTGGACAGGGGATATGAGCAGTTCTTC
>TRBD1|NA|TRBV10-3|TRBJ1-5
CAISETGTGIQPQHF
TGTGCCATCAGTGAGACCGGGACAGGGATACAGCCCCAGCATTTT
>NA|NA|TRBV24-1|TRBJ2-6
CATSDAKGPGANVLTF
TGTGCCACCAGTGATGCGAAGGGGCCAGGGGCCAACGTCCTGACTTTC
>NA|NA|TRBV18|TRBJ2-1
CASSPRQPYNEQFF
TGTGCCAGCTCACCCCGACAGCCCTACAATGAGCAGTTCTTC
>NA|NA|TRBV3-1/TRBV3-2|TRBJ2-5
CASSQSPLVPPQETQYF
TGTGCCAGCAGCCAGTCTCCGCTAGTCCCTCCTCAAGAGACCCAGTACTTC
>TRBD1|NA|TRBV12-3/TRBV12-4|TRBJ2-7
CASSPGTGDEQYF
TGTGCCAGCAGCCCTGGGACAGGGGATGAGCAGTACTTC
>TRBD2|NA|TRBV5-4|TRBJ2-7
CASSLTSGNYEQYF
TGTGCCAGCAGCTTGACTAGCGGCAACTACGAGCAGTACTTC
>TRBD1|NA|TRBV9|TRBJ2-7
CASSVEETGTYEQYF
TGTGCCAGCAGCGTAGAAGAGACAGGGACCTACGAGCAGTACTTC
>NA|once|TRBV5-6|TRBJ2-5
CASSPFRPESQETQYF
TGTGCCAGCAGCCCCTTCAGGCCAGAGAGCCAAGAGACCCAGTACTTC
>NA|NA|TRBV5-1|TRBJ1-4
CASSLDGATNEKLFF
TGCGCCAGCAGCTTGGACGGTGCAACTAATGAAAAACTGTTTTTT
>NA|NA|TRBV7-9|TRBJ1-1
CASSFREGGLNTEAFF
TGTGCCAGCAGCTTCCGCGAAGGGGGATTGAACACTGAAGCTTTCTTT
>TRBD2|NA|TRBV10-3|TRBJ2-1
CAISESKLAGGDNEQFF
TGTGCCATCAGTGAGTCGAAACTAGCGGGAGGGGATAATGAGCAGTTCTTC
>NA|NA|TRBV6-2/TRBV6-3|TRBJ2-3
CASSYFRIQGTQYF
TGTGCCAGCAGTTACTTTCGGATTCAGGGTACGCAGTATTTT
>NA|NA|TRBV7-9|TRBJ2-4
CASSSLLSIAKNIQYF
TGTGCCAGCAGCAGCCTCCTGTCAATAGCCAAAAACATTCAGTACTTC
>NA|NA|TRBV25-1|TRBJ1-1
CASSESVGGDTEAFF
TGTGCCAGCAGTGAATCGGTGGGGGGTGACACTGAAGCTTTCTTT
>TRBD1|NA|TRBV19|TRBJ2-3
CASSIDGGTGGTDTQYF
TGTGCCAGTAGTATAGACGGAGGGACAGGGGGAACAGATACGCAGTATTTT
>NA|NA|TRBV7-2|TRBJ2-3
CASSLVGQPTDTQYF
TGTGCCAGCAGCTTAGTCGGACAACCCACAGATACGCAGTATTTT
>TRBD2|once|TRBV11-2|TRBJ2-1
CASSLVGGLVNEQFF
TGTGCCAGCAGCTTAGTCGGCGGACTAGTTAATGAGCAGTTCTTC
>TRBD1|NA|TRBV18|TRBJ1-2
CASSTGQGGYTF
TGTGCCAGCTCAACGGGACAGGGGGGCTACACCTTC